Following are 13 T cell receptor beta chains from one sample sequenced in a study of CD8 T cells in ankylosing spondylitis. TCRdb analysed the 5' RACE reads with MiXCR anew, one entry per CDR3 protein. The sample lists tens of thousands of distinct CDR3 sequences, 6.2% occurring once. The source material was synovial fluid, either unsorted or a sorted T cell fraction (not recorded which). The receptors stem from a male donor with ankylosing spondylitis.

The chain employs TRBV2 and TRBJ1-1; D is uncertain. The V end lost 7 bases, the J end lost 0 bases, and 9 bases lay between the germline ends. The germline gives CDR1 SNHLY, CDR2 FYNNEI. This CDR3 has 13 residues. CDR3 region: CASNGVMNTEAFF. Here the CDR3 DNA reads TGTGCCAGCAATGGCGTCATGAACACTGAAGCTTTCTTT.

This clonotype was observed at least ten times. The J gene is TRBJ2-4, the V gene TRBV28; D is perhaps TRBD1 or TRBD2 (5 bases each). Germline V gives CDR1 MDHEN, CDR2 SYDVKM. CDR3 length equals 16 residues. V was pared by 10 bases and J by 5 bases, with 24 bases between. The CDR3, as DNA: TGTGCCACCCAGTGGGGGATCGGTGTCAAACAAAACATTCAGTACTTC. It specifies CATQWGIGVKQNIQYF.

This clonotype was observed a handful of times. The chain uses TRBV23-1 and TRBJ1-5; TRBD1 aligns across 12 bases. TRBV23-1 is reported as an ORF; its role is uncertain. The CDR3 covers 19 residues. V dropped 4 bases and J dropped 5; count of bases not matched to a gene: 15. This CDR3 reads CASSRGDRGPDGNDQPQHF. DNA for the CDR3: TGCGCCAGCAGTCGAGGGGACAGGGGGCCAGATGGCAACGATCAGCCCCAGCATTTT.

This chain joins TRBV6-1 and TRBJ2-7; D is unclear. Trimming took off 7 bases at V and 0 bases at J, with 10 bases between the two ends. This CDR3 comprises 13 residues. CDR1 is MNHNS, CDR2 SASEGT, per germline. In nucleotides, the CDR3 is TGTGCCAGCACCCGACTTGGCTCCTACGAGCAGTACTTC. Encoded protein: CASTRLGSYEQYF.

The V and J genes are TRBV14 and TRBJ2-7; 8 bases fit TRBD1. The CDR3 has 15 residues. Germline V lookup: CDR1 SGHDN, CDR2 FVKESK. V lost 1 base to trimming and J lost 5 bases; unmatched junction nucleotides: 7. For the CDR3, the DNA is TGTGCCAGCAGCCAAGTTACAGGGGGGAAAGACGAGCAGTACTTC. Translation gives CASSQVTGGKDEQYF.

This rearrangement joins TRBV18 to TRBJ2-7; no firm D call. CDR1 and CDR2 (germline): KGHSH, LQKENI. The CDR3 runs 15 residues. V gave up 2 bases and J gave up 5 bases, with 16 bases separating them. The DNA of the CDR3 is TGTGCCAGCTCACCAAGGGCCTCGGAGAGAAACGAGCAGTACTTC. Its protein is CASSPRASERNEQYF.

This clonotype was found many times. The chain joins TRBV10-3 to TRBJ2-1; 7 bases fit TRBD2. The CDR3 runs to 13 residues. The trim removed 9 bases at V and 0 bases at J, leaving 2 bases unmatched. The germline gives CDR1 ENHRY, CDR2 SYGVKD. CDR3 coding DNA: TGTGCCATTAGGACTAGCTCCTACAATGAGCAGTTCTTC. Encoded protein: CAIRTSSYNEQFF.

This clonotype was recorded many times. The chain links TRBV7-2 to TRBJ2-1; 10 nucleotides agree with TRBD2. CDR1 is SGHTA and CDR2 is FQGNSA in the germline V gene. V lost 5 bases to trimming and J lost 3 bases; unmatched junction nucleotides: 4. This CDR3 region has 15 residues. The CDR3 DNA follows: TGTGCCAGCAGCCCCGGGACTAGCGACTACAATGAGCAGTTCTTC. The encoded protein is CASSPGTSDYNEQFF.

This clonotype has at least ten counts. The rearrangement links TRBV28 to TRBJ1-3; 8 positions agree with TRBD1. Trimming cost V 3 bases and J 2 bases; bases outside gene matches: 3. The germline V gene encodes CDR1 MDHEN and CDR2 SYDVKM. The CDR3 spans 15 residues. The CDR3 coding sequence is TGTGCCAGCAGTTTTAGGACAGGGACTGGAAACACCATATATTTT. This sequence encodes CASSFRTGTGNTIYF.

At least ten counts were recorded for this clonotype. The chain recombines TRBV12-3 or TRBV12-4 with TRBJ2-1, with TRBD2 matching 11 bases. The CDR3 has 14 residues. Trimming at V came to 2 bases and at J to 8 bases, leaving 2 bases not matched to a gene. The CDR3 bases are TGTGCCAGCAGTTTAACTAGCGGGAGTGATGAGCAGTTCTTC. Amino acids: CASSLTSGSDEQFF.

This clonotype was counted between two and nine times. This chain's CDR3 is CASSPGGPHEQYF. The CDR3 DNA reads as TGTGCCAGCAGCCCCGGGGGTCCTCACGAGCAGTACTTC. The chain has TRBV28 and TRBJ2-7; a weak D match, TRBD2 (6 bases). The germline V gene has CDR1 MDHEN and CDR2 SYDVKM. This CDR3 region has 13 residues. V was pared by 6 bases and J by 5 bases, with 14 bases between.

V is TRBV3-1 and J is TRBJ1-2, with D unresolved. Trimming removed 1 base from V and 2 bases from J, with 11 bases in between. The CDR3 is 15 amino acids. Germline CDR1 reads LGHDT; CDR2 reads YNNKEL (reference sequence). The CDR3 nucleotides read TGTGCCAGCAGCCAAGGCAACAGTCTCAACTATGGCTACACCTTC. Residues: CASSQGNSLNYGYTF.

This clonotype was found many times. The chain joins TRBV29-1 to TRBJ1-4, with 8 positions matching TRBD1. The CDR3 contains 12 residues. V shed 4 bases, J shed 8 bases, and the junction held 3 bases outside the gene matches. Germline V gene data show CDR1 as SQVTM and CDR2 as ANQGSEA. CDR3 amino acids: CSVGQGNEKLFF. The DNA of the CDR3 is TGCAGCGTTGGACAGGGGAACGAAAAACTGTTTTTT.